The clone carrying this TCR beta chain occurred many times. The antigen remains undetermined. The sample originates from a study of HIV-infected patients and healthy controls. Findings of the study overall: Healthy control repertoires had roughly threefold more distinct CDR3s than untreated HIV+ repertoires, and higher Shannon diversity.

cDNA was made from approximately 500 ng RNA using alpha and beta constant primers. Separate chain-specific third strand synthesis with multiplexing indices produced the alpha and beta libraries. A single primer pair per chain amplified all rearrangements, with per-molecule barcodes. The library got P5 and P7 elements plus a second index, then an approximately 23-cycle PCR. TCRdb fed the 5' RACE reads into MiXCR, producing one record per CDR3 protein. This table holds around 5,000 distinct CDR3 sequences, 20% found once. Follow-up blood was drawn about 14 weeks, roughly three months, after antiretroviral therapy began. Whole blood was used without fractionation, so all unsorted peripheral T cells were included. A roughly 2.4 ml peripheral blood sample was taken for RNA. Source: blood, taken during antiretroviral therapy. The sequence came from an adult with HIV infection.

The CDR3 sequence is CASIPPGGGYNEQFF. The CDR3 DNA reads TGTGCCAGCATTCCCCCAGGGGGAGGCTACAATGAGCAGTTCTTC. The rearrangement joins TRBV25-1 to TRBJ2-1; D may be TRBD1 (7 bases). The length of the CDR3 is 15 residues. Germline lookup yields CDR1 MGHDK and CDR2 SYGVNS. The V and J ends lost 7 bases and 3 bases respectively, with 16 bases between them.